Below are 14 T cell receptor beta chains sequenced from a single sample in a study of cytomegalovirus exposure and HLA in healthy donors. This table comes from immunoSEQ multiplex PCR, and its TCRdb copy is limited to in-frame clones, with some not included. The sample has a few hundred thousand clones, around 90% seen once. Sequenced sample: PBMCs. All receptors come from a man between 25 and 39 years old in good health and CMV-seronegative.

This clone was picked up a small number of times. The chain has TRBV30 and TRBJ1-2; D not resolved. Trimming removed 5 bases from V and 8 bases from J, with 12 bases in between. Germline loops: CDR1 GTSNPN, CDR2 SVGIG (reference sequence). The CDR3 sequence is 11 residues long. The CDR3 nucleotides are TGTGCCTGGCAGGCCATTCGGGGCTACACCTTC. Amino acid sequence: CAWQAIRGYTF.

The CDR3, as DNA: TGTGCCAGCAGCCAACAGGGTTGGTATTCACCCCTCCACTTT. This translates into CASSQQGWYSPLHF. This chain joins TRBV11-1 and TRBJ1-6; tentatively, D is TRBD1 (6 bases). This CDR3 is built from 14 residues. The V end lost 5 bases, the J end lost 8 bases, and 13 bases lay between the germline ends. CDR1 is SGHAT and CDR2 is FQDESV in the germline V gene (reference sequence).

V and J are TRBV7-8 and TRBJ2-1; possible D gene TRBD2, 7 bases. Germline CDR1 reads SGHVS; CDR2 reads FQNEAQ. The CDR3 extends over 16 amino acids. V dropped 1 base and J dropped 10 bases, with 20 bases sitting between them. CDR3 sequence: CASSLVGGQGLEEQFF. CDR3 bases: TGTGCCAGCAGCTTAGTGGGGGGGCAGGGGCTGGAGGAGCAGTTCTTC.

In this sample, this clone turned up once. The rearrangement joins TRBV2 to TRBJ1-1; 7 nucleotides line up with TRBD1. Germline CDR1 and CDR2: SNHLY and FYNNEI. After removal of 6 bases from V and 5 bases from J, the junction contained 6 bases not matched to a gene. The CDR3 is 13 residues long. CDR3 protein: CASSYRGRTEAFF. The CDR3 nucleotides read TGTGCCAGCAGCTACAGGGGTCGGACTGAAGCTTTCTTT. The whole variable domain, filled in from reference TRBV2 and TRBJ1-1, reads EPEVTQTPSHQVTQMGQEVILRCVPISNHLYFYWYRQILGQKVEFLVSFYNNEISEKSEIFDDQFSVERPDGSNFTLKIRSTKLEDSAMYFCASSYRGRTEAFFGQGTRLTVV.

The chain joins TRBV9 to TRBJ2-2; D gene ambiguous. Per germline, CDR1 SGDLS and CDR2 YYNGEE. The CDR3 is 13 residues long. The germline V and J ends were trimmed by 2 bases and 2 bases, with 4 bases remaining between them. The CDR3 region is CASSVPNTGELFF. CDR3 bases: TGTGCCAGCAGCGTCCCAAACACCGGGGAGCTGTTTTTT. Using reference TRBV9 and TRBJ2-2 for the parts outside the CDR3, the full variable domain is DSGVTQTPKHLITATGQRVTLRCSPRSGDLSVYWYQQSLDQGLQFLIQYYNGEERAKGNILERFSAQQFPDLHSELNLSSLELGDSALYFCASSVPNTGELFFGEGSRLTVL.

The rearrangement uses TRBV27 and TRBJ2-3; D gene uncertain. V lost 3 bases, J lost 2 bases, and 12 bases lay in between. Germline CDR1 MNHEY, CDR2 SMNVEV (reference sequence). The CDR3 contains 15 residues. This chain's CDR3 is CASSFGFTATDTQYF. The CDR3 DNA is TGTGCCAGCAGTTTCGGTTTTACAGCCACAGATACGCAGTATTTT.

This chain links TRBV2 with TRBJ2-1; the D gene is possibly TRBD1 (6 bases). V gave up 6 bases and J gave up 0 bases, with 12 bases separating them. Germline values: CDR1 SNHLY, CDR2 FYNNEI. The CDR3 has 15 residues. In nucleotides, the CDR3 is TGTGCCAGCAGAGGACAGCTTACCTCCTACAATGAGCAGTTCTTC. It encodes CASRGQLTSYNEQFF. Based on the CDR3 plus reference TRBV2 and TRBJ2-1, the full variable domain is EPEVTQTPSHQVTQMGQEVILRCVPISNHLYFYWYRQILGQKVEFLVSFYNNEISEKSEIFDDQFSVERPDGSNFTLKIRSTKLEDSAMYFCASRGQLTSYNEQFFGPGTRLTVL.

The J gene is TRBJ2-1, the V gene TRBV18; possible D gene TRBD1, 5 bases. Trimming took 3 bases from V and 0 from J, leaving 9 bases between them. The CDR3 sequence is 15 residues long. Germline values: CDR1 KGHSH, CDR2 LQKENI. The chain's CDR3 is CASSPQGSSYNEQFF. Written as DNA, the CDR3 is TGTGCCAGCTCACCGCAGGGAAGCTCCTACAATGAGCAGTTCTTC.

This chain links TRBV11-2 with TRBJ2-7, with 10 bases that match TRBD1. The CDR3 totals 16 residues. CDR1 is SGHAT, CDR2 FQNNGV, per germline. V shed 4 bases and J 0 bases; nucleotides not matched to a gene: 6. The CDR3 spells CASSSTTGGSSYEQYF. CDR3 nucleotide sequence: TGTGCCAGCAGCTCGACGACAGGGGGCTCCTCCTACGAGCAGTACTTC.

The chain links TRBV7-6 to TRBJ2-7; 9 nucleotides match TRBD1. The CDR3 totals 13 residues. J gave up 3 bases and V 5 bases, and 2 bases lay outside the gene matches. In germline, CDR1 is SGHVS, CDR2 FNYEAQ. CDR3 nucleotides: TGTGCCAGCAGCGGGGGACAGGGCTACGAGCAGTACTTC. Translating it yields CASSGGQGYEQYF. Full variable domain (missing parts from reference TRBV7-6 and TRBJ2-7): GAGVSQSPRYKVTKRGQDVALRCDPISGHVSLYWYRQALGQGPEFLTYFNYEAQQDKSGLPNDRFSAERPEGSISTLTIQRTEQRDSAMYRCASSGGQGYEQYFGPGTRLTVT.

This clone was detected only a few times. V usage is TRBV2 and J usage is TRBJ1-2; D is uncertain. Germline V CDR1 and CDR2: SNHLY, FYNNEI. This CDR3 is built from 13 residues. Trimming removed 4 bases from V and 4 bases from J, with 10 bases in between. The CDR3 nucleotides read TGTGCCAGCAGTGCTGACACGGTCTATGGCTACACCTTC. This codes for CASSADTVYGYTF.

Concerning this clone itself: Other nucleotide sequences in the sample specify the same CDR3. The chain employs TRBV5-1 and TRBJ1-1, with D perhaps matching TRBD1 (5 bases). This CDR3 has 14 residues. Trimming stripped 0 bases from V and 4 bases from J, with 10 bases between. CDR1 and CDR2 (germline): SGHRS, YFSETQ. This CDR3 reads CASSLVGGGTEAFF. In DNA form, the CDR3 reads TGCGCCAGCAGCTTGGTGGGGGGTGGCACTGAAGCTTTCTTT.

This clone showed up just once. The CDR3 coding sequence is TGCGCCAGCAGCTTGAGGACTAGCGGGGCTGGCGGGGAGCTGTTTTTT. This codes for CASSLRTSGAGGELFF. The chain is built from TRBV5-1 and TRBJ2-2, with 12 bases identical to TRBD2. Losses at the gene ends were 1 base for V and 7 bases for J; bases not matched to a gene: 5. The germline V gene has CDR1 SGHRS and CDR2 YFSETQ. The CDR3 loop spans 16 amino acids.

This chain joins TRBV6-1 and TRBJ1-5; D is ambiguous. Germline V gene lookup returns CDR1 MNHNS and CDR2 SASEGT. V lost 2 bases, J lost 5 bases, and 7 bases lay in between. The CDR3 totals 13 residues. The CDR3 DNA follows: TGTGCCAGCAGTGAACTACAGCATCAGCCCCAGCATTTT. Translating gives CASSELQHQPQHF.